The 8 T cell receptor beta chains presented below share a single source sample, sequenced in a study of T cells in localized non-small cell lung cancer. Using immunoSEQ multiplex PCR, the repertoire was profiled, and TCRdb retains in-frame clones only, with some absent. The sample includes tens of thousands of clones, more than 70% of them seen just once. The source material was PBMCs, sampled before any cancer treatment. These receptors came from a woman between 35 and 75 years old with stage II squamous cell lung carcinoma.

The rearrangement joins TRBV7-9 to TRBJ2-1; D uncertain. In germline, CDR1 is SEHNR, CDR2 FQNEAQ (reference sequence). This CDR3 is 12 amino acids long. Deletions cut 1 base from V and 6 bases from J, with 4 bases between. The CDR3 DNA reads TGTGCCAGCAGCTTAGGCGTCAATGAGCAGTTCTTC. It yields the protein CASSLGVNEQFF.

The CDR3 sequence is CASSLARATPYEQYF. As DNA, the CDR3 is TGCGCCAGCAGCTTGGCCAGGGCTACCCCCTACGAGCAGTACTTC. The J gene is TRBJ2-7, the V gene TRBV5-1; maybe TRBD1 (5 bases). This CDR3 region has 15 residues. The germline V gene has CDR1 SGHRS and CDR2 YFSETQ. The V and J ends lost 0 bases and 2 bases respectively, with 12 bases between them. Full variable domain (rest looked up from reference TRBV5-1 and TRBJ2-7): KAGVTQTPRYLIKTRGQQVTLSCSPISGHRSVSWYQQTPGQGLQFLFEYFSETQRNKGNFPGRFSGRQFSNSRSEMNVSTLELGDSALYLCASSLARATPYEQYFGPGTRLTVT.

This chain connects TRBV11-3 to TRBJ2-1; D ambiguous. This CDR3 comprises 15 residues. Germline CDR1 and CDR2: SGHNT and YENEEA. V gave up 0 bases and J gave up 0 bases, with 6 bases separating them. CDR3 sequence reads: CASSLEASSYNEQFF. In nucleotides, the CDR3 is TGTGCCAGCAGCTTAGAGGCGAGCTCCTACAATGAGCAGTTCTTC. The full variable domain, its missing parts supplied by reference TRBV11-3 and TRBJ2-1, is EAGVVQSPRYKIIEKKQPVAFWCNPISGHNTLYWYLQNLGQGPELLIRYENEEAVDDSQLPKDRFSAERLKGVDSTLKIQPAELGDSAVYLCASSLEASSYNEQFFGPGTRLTVL.

The J gene is TRBJ2-7, the V gene TRBV4-2, with 10 bases aligning to TRBD2. The CDR3 is made up of 16 amino acids. Germline V lookup: CDR1 LGHNA, CDR2 YNFKEQ. Trimming cost V 2 bases and J 2 bases; bases outside gene matches: 6. The CDR3 nucleotides read TGTGCCAGCAGCCAAATGTCCGGGACTAGCGCCTACGAGCAGTACTTC. Residues: CASSQMSGTSAYEQYF.

This clone came up once. The V call is TRBV30, the J call TRBJ1-5, with no clear D. Germline CDR1 is GTSNPN and CDR2 is SVGIG (reference sequence). The CDR3 covers 13 residues. V was shortened by 0 bases and J by 2 bases, with 5 bases between the two germline ends. The CDR3 region has the DNA TGTGCCTGGAGTGTACAGCGCAATCAGCCCCAGCATTTT. Translating gives CAWSVQRNQPQHF.

The genes are TRBV6-1 and TRBJ2-6, with TRBD1 as a possible D gene (6 bases). The CDR3 length is 16 residues. Germline V CDR1 and CDR2: MNHNS, SASEGT. Trimming took 1 base from V and 2 from J, leaving 9 bases between them. The CDR3 DNA follows: TGTGCCAGCAGTGAAGACAGGGTGGCTGGGGCCAACGTCCTGACTTTC. Encoded protein: CASSEDRVAGANVLTF.

V gene TRBV9 combines with J gene TRBJ2-6; D ambiguous. Germline-derived CDR1 and CDR2 are SGDLS and YYNGEE. The CDR3 spans 17 residues. The germline V and J ends were trimmed by 6 bases and 5 bases, with 21 bases remaining between them. CDR3 region: CASITRYKQSRANVLTF. Here the CDR3 DNA reads TGTGCCAGCATCACCCGGTACAAACAAAGTCGGGCCAACGTCCTGACTTTC.

This clone is a singleton in its sample. The V gene is TRBV19, the J gene TRBJ1-4; 7 bases align to TRBD1. CDR1 and CDR2 from the germline V gene are LNHDA and SQIVND (reference sequence). The CDR3 sequence is 14 residues long. Germline trimming cut 7 bases from V and 4 bases from J; bases unmatched to any gene: 6. The CDR3 region has the DNA TGTGCCAGTAACCTGGACAGGAATAATGAAAAACTGTTTTTT. Translating gives CASNLDRNNEKLFF. The full variable domain, completed using reference TRBV19 and TRBJ1-4, is DGGITQSPKYLFRKEGQNVTLSCEQNLNHDAMYWYRQDPGQGLRLIYYSQIVNDFQKGDIAEGYSVSREKKESFPLTVTSAQKNPTAFYLCASNLDRNNEKLFFGSGTQLSVL.